These 9 T cell receptor beta chains originate from one sample sequenced in a study of T cell responses to AZD1222 COVID-19 vaccine. Profiled with immunoSEQ multiplex PCR; TCRdb holds only in-frame clones, not every one. This table has 200,000 to 250,000 clones, 94% appearing once. The sample in question was peripheral blood, obtained 28 days after the second dose of the MenACWY control vaccine. These receptors were collected from an adult who received the MenACWY meningococcal vaccine as a control.

The chain couples TRBV10-2 to TRBJ1-3; a weak D match, TRBD1 (6 bases). The CDR3 has 15 residues. Germline CDR1 and CDR2: WSHSY and SAAADI. V was clipped by 8 bases and J by 2 bases, with 16 bases between them. The CDR3 DNA follows: TGCGCCAGCTATAAAGCAGGGGACGCTGGAAACACCATATATTTT. As protein: CASYKAGDAGNTIYF.

This clone has a single count. V gene TRBV2 combines with J gene TRBJ2-7; D may match TRBD1 or TRBD2 (5 bases each). Deletions cut 7 bases from V and 2 bases from J, with 15 bases between. Germline lookup yields CDR1 SNHLY and CDR2 FYNNEI. The CDR3 consists of 14 residues. DNA of the CDR3: TGTGCCAGCAACCGGGGACGGTTAGCCTACGAGCAGTACTTC. It is translated as CASNRGRLAYEQYF.

V gene TRBV5-4 combines with J gene TRBJ1-2; D possibly corresponds to TRBD1 (6 bases). V dropped 4 bases and J dropped 2 bases, with 18 bases sitting between them. Per the germline V gene, CDR1 is SGHNT and CDR2 is YYREEE (reference sequence). The CDR3 loop spans 16 amino acids. CDR3 loop: CASSLAQGLMNYGYTF. Here the CDR3 DNA reads TGTGCCAGCAGCCTTGCACAGGGCCTAATGAACTATGGCTACACCTTC.

The V gene is TRBV18, the J gene TRBJ1-3, with a possible D match to TRBD1 (5 bases). From germline, CDR1 is KGHSH and CDR2 LQKENI. The CDR3 runs 16 residues. V lost 3 bases and J 2 bases, leaving 14 bases between the germline ends. The CDR3 nucleotides are TGTGCCAGCTCACCCCTGGGCGTGGGACCTGGAAACACCATATATTTT. It is translated as CASSPLGVGPGNTIYF.

This sequence joins TRBV21-1 and TRBJ2-1; the D call of TRBD2 is as the table states it, not checked on the DNA. TRBV21-1 is described as a pseudogene. The CDR3 is made up of 18 amino acids. The CDR3 coding sequence is TGTGCCAGCAGCAATCGGGACGGGCCTAGCGGGGGGGCTCAAGAGCAGTTCTTC. It encodes CASSNRDGPSGGAQEQFF.

This rearrangement joins TRBV3-1 (or the pseudogene TRBV3-2) to TRBJ1-1; tentatively, D is TRBD1 (6 bases). Germline CDR1 and CDR2: LGHDT and YNNKEL (reference sequence). The CDR3 loop spans 16 amino acids. V was shortened by 4 bases and J by 0 bases, with 15 bases between the two germline ends. The chain's CDR3 is CASSPSRTVMNTEAFF. In DNA form, the CDR3 reads TGTGCCAGCAGCCCCTCCCGGACAGTGATGAACACTGAAGCTTTCTTT.

J is TRBJ1-2 and V is TRBV9; 7 bases fit TRBD1. The V segment lost 0 bases and the J segment 5 bases; nucleotides outside the gene matches: 4. CDR1 is SGDLS and CDR2 is YYNGEE in the germline V gene. The CDR3 consists of 14 residues. This CDR3 is CASSVGETGYGYTF. The DNA for the CDR3 is TGTGCCAGCAGCGTAGGCGAGACAGGGTATGGCTACACCTTC.

The V call is TRBV19, the J call TRBJ1-2; no clear D gene. Germline loops: CDR1 LNHDA, CDR2 SQIVND (reference sequence). Trimming left V 6 bases short and J 4 bases short, with 9 bases between. The CDR3 is 12 amino acids. This CDR3 is CASREGLYGYTF. The CDR3 DNA follows: TGTGCCAGTAGAGAGGGCCTCTATGGCTACACCTTC.

The chain recombines TRBV14 with TRBJ2-5, with D perhaps TRBD1 (5 bases). CDR1 and CDR2 (germline): SGHDN, FVKESK. This CDR3 is built from 16 residues. V dropped 0 bases and J dropped 5 bases, with 16 bases sitting between them. CDR3: CASSQDRTGQGETQYF. In nucleotides, the CDR3 is TGTGCCAGCAGCCAAGATAGAACAGGTCAAGGGGAGACCCAGTACTTC.